The T cell receptor (beta chain) under discussion was sequenced for a study of shared T cell receptors in the human thymus. Germline CDR1 and CDR2: LNHDA and SQIVND (reference sequence). The CDR3 has 15 amino acids. Trimming left V 10 bases short and J 6 bases short, with 19 bases between. Sequencing was performed with immunoSEQ multiplex PCR; in TCRdb, only in-frame clones are kept and a portion is missing. The sample has 630,000 or so clones, around 87% seen once. These sequences were also reported in another study, on human thymus T cells. That report adds: Those donating were healthy Finnish infants in corrective surgery for congenital heart defects. Thymic material originated from resections removed in the course of corrective heart surgery. Seemingly biased V and J gene usage marked thymic and blood repertoires. Related research described thymic repertoires that were highly overlapping among unrelated individuals.

This receptor was identified in a boy under three years old with a congenital heart defect. Sequencing input: thymocytes. This chain joins TRBV19 and TRBJ1-6, with D possibly being TRBD1 (6 bases). As DNA, the CDR3 is TGTGCCACTGAGGAAGGACAGTCACCTAATTCACCCCTCCACTTT. Protein sequence: CATEEGQSPNSPLHF.